One sample yielded the 31 T cell receptor beta chains listed below, sequenced in a study of read filtering for tumor transcriptome and immune sequencing. Molecular barcoded adaptors covering alpha/delta and beta/gamma chains were used on approximately 400 ng RNA. Via MiXCR, TCRdb re-called the reads, giving one row per CDR3 protein. The sample includes roughly 60,000 distinct CDR3 sequences, 20% to 25% of them seen just once. The sample consisted of a population of CD138-negative cells sorted from bone marrow. The receptors stem from a donor at least 40 years old with multiple myeloma.

Many counts were recorded for this clonotype. This chain connects TRBV7-8 to TRBJ1-5; D gene ambiguous. Germline V gene lookup returns CDR1 SGHVS and CDR2 FQNEAQ. The V and J ends lost 5 bases and 1 base respectively, with 12 bases between them. The length of the CDR3 is 15 residues. The CDR3 DNA reads TGTGCCAGCAGCCTTGGTGAACAAAGCAATCAGCCCCAGCATTTT. Amino acid sequence: CASSLGEQSNQPQHF.

In this sample, this clonotype turned up a few times. The DNA for the CDR3 is TGTGCCAGTAGTATGTGGCGAAACTCCTACAATGAGCAGTTCTTC. Its protein product is CASSMWRNSYNEQFF. The V call is TRBV19, the J call TRBJ2-1; D gene ambiguous. The germline gives CDR1 LNHDA, CDR2 SQIVND (reference sequence). V lost 3 bases and J lost 0, with 9 bases in between. This CDR3 has 15 residues.

This clonotype was seen repeatedly, ten times or more. The CDR3 here is CASSFKGESRNEQFF. The CDR3 region has the DNA TGCGCCAGCAGCTTTAAGGGCGAGTCGCGAAATGAGCAGTTCTTC. The J gene is TRBJ2-1, the V gene TRBV5-1, with unresolved D. CDR3 length: 15 amino acids. The germline V and J ends were trimmed by 2 bases and 7 bases, with 16 bases remaining between them. CDR1 and CDR2 (germline): SGHRS, YFSETQ.

CDR3 region: CASSPQGAHGYTF. CDR3 DNA sequence: TGTGCCAGCAGCCCCCAGGGGGCGCACGGCTACACCTTC. V and J are TRBV5-4 and TRBJ1-2; 8 positions match TRBD1. The CDR3 contains 13 residues. CDR1 and CDR2 from the germline V gene are SGHNT and YYREEE (reference sequence). V was clipped by 4 bases and J by 8 bases; unmatched bases: 7.

For the CDR3, the DNA is TGTGCCAGCAGCCAAGAGGGGGCCCCCACAGATACGCAGTATTTT. Its translation is CASSQEGAPTDTQYF. The chain is built from TRBV4-2 and TRBJ2-3, with TRBD1 as a possible D gene (6 bases). The germline V gene has CDR1 LGHNA and CDR2 YNFKEQ. The CDR3 has 15 residues. Deletions cut 0 bases from V and 2 bases from J, with 9 bases between.

Details on this clonotype: Just one base apart from a much larger clone, this may be a read error. V is TRBV12-3 or TRBV12-4 and J is TRBJ1-4, with D possibly being TRBD1 (5 bases). This CDR3 is built from 17 residues. The CDR3 nucleotides read TGTGCCAGCAGTTTAGCGCCAGGTCCAGGGTACAATGGAAAACTGTTTTTT. It specifies CASSLAPGPGYNGKLFF.

Regarding this clonotype: The CDR3 does not end in the conserved phenylalanine or tryptophan, so this is likely a read error. CDR3 DNA: TGTGCCAGTGATGAACGGGGGGGCCTTGGAAATGAGCAGTTCTGC. Its protein product is CASDERGGLGNEQFC. This chain uses TRBV19 with TRBJ2-1, with 8 bases matching TRBD2. The germline V gene has CDR1 LNHDA and CDR2 SQIVND (reference sequence). Trimming took 8 bases from V and 7 from J; bases not matched to a gene: 13. CDR3 length: 15 residues.

At least ten counts were recorded for this clonotype. The chain combines TRBV5-4 with TRBJ2-1; possible D gene TRBD2, 6 bases. Between the trimmed V and J ends, which lost 5 bases and 0 bases, there was a span of 15 bases. The CDR3 has 16 amino acids. Germline V gives CDR1 SGHNT, CDR2 YYREEE (reference sequence). The CDR3 loop is CASSPRGAYSYNEQFF. CDR3 in DNA: TGTGCCAGCAGTCCCCGCGGGGCTTACTCCTACAATGAGCAGTTCTTC.

This clonotype was detected only a few times. V gene TRBV19 combines with J gene TRBJ2-3; D is ambiguous. The CDR3 loop spans 15 amino acids. V was clipped by 3 bases and J by 0 bases, with 10 bases between them. The germline V gene has CDR1 LNHDA and CDR2 SQIVND (reference sequence). The CDR3 region is CASSMDRSSTDTQYF. The DNA for the CDR3 is TGTGCCAGTAGTATGGACCGGTCGAGCACAGATACGCAGTATTTT.

This clonotype was found a few times. The rearrangement links TRBV3-1 to TRBJ2-7, with D perhaps TRBD2 (6 bases). V was trimmed by 6 bases and J by 5 bases, leaving 20 bases between them. CDR3 length equals 15 residues. Germline values: CDR1 LGHDT, CDR2 YNNKEL (reference sequence). The CDR3 protein is CASSFAGRTPDEQYF. The DNA of the CDR3 is TGTGCCAGCAGTTTTGCGGGACGGACCCCAGACGAGCAGTACTTC.

The sample holds many counts of this clonotype. The rearrangement joins TRBV7-2 to TRBJ2-2; no clear D gene. The CDR3 is made up of 13 amino acids. V lost 10 bases, J lost 0 bases, and 9 bases lay in between. Germline CDR1 reads SGHTA; CDR2 reads FQGNSA. This CDR3 reads CATRPANTGELFF. CDR3 nucleotides: TGTGCCACTCGACCGGCGAACACCGGGGAGCTGTTTTTT.

Comment on this clonotype: A clone one base away is much larger, so this may be a read error. The CDR3 region is CASSPPEGDTQYF. The CDR3 nucleotides are TGTGCCAGCTCACCACCGGAGGGAGATACGCAGTATTTT. The chain couples TRBV18 to TRBJ2-3; possibly TRBD2 for D (6 bases). Looked up from germline, CDR1 is KGHSH and CDR2 is LQKENI. This CDR3 has 13 residues. Trimming removed 0 bases from V and 5 bases from J, with 6 bases in between.

This clonotype was seen at least ten times. V and J are TRBV29-1 and TRBJ2-1; TRBD1 matches at 7 bases. This CDR3 is built from 13 residues. Trimming took 7 bases from V and 3 from J; bases not matched to a gene: 6. CDR1 and CDR2 (germline): SQVTM, ANQGSEA. CDR3 coding DNA: TGCAGCGGGCTACAGGGGAGCTACAATGAGCAGTTCTTC. It translates to CSGLQGSYNEQFF.

Comment on this clonotype: This may be a read error, as it is one base from a much larger clone. The chain employs TRBV12-3 or TRBV12-4 and TRBJ2-7; 10 positions agree with TRBD1. CDR3 length equals 12 residues. Germline trimming cut 4 bases from V and 10 bases from J; bases unmatched to any gene: 4. CDR3 in DNA: TGTGCCAGCAGTTCGGGACAGGGGTATCAGTACTTC. Protein sequence: CASSSGQGYQYF.

The chain recombines TRBV20-1 with TRBJ2-7; 7 positions agree with TRBD1. From germline, CDR1 is DFQATT and CDR2 SNEGSKA (reference sequence). V was pared by 1 base and J by 4 bases, with 25 bases of the junction left unmatched. The CDR3 totals 20 residues. The CDR3 DNA reads as TGCAGTGCTAGAGTCACAGGCCCGGACAGGCTGCCCACCCCATTTTACGAGCAGTACTTC. Its protein product is CSARVTGPDRLPTPFYEQYF.

The V gene is TRBV2, the J gene TRBJ2-5; 9 bases map to TRBD1. Germline CDR1 and CDR2: SNHLY and FYNNEI. The CDR3 has 16 amino acids. The J segment lost 4 bases and the V segment lost 9 bases, leaving 15 bases of the junction unmatched. The CDR3 DNA reads TGTGCCAGTCCTAAAGGCGTCGCGGGACAGGGAGAGACCCAGTACTTC. Protein: CASPKGVAGQGETQYF.

The sample holds many counts of this clonotype. V gene TRBV5-1 combines with J gene TRBJ2-7, with 7 bases identical to TRBD1. Trimming took 4 bases from V and 5 from J; bases not matched to a gene: 6. The V gene's germline CDR1 is SGHRS and CDR2 YFSETQ. CDR3 length: 13 amino acids. CDR3 sequence: CASSPTGTDEQYF. The CDR3 region has the DNA TGCGCCAGCAGCCCGACAGGGACCGACGAGCAGTACTTC.

In this sample, this clonotype turned up many times. The genes are TRBV10-3 and TRBJ2-7; D gene uncertain. Germline assignment: CDR1 ENHRY and CDR2 SYGVKD. This CDR3 spans 11 amino acids. Trimming removed 6 bases at V and 2 bases at J, with 5 bases between. The CDR3 is CAIRQTYEQYF. CDR3 sequence (DNA): TGTGCCATCAGGCAGACCTACGAGCAGTACTTC.

This clonotype was counted ten times or more. This rearrangement joins TRBV6-5 to TRBJ2-5, with 8 bases matching TRBD2. The trim removed 2 bases at V and 3 bases at J, leaving 5 bases unmatched. The CDR3 extends over 15 amino acids. Germline lookup yields CDR1 MNHEY and CDR2 SVGAGI. The CDR3 is CASSYGREVKETQYF. In nucleotides, the CDR3 is TGTGCCAGCAGTTACGGGCGGGAGGTGAAAGAGACCCAGTACTTC.

This clonotype has at least ten counts. The rearrangement uses TRBV6-1 and TRBJ2-3; TRBD2 matches 11 bases. Germline V gives CDR1 MNHNS, CDR2 SASEGT. V lost 4 bases and J lost 3; bases outside the gene matches: 15. This CDR3 is 19 amino acids long. For the CDR3, the DNA is TGTGCCAGCAGTGCTTCTCGGTTCACTAGCGGGAGAAGAACAGATACGCAGTATTTT. Translated: CASSASRFTSGRRTDTQYF.

In its sample, this clonotype was seen many times. The chain couples TRBV4-1 to TRBJ2-3, with 10 bases matching TRBD2. V was pared by 6 bases and J by 7 bases, with 10 bases of the junction left unmatched. There are 15 residues in the CDR3. Germline CDR1 is MGHRA and CDR2 is YSYEKL. The CDR3 is CASRGAGGLINTQYF. The CDR3 DNA sequence: TGCGCCAGCAGAGGAGCGGGGGGGCTAATTAATACGCAGTATTTT.

To note about this clonotype: The junction differs from germline at one of its ends, possibly a read error. V is TRBV6-4 and J is TRBJ2-3; 7 nucleotides line up with TRBD2. The germline V gene encodes CDR1 MRHNA and CDR2 SNTAGT. The CDR3 sequence is 13 residues long. CDR3 amino acids: CANSGASGDTQYF. CDR3 in DNA: TGTGCCAACAGTGGGGCTAGCGGAGATACGCAGTATTTC.

In this sample, this clonotype turned up many times. The chain recombines TRBV28 with TRBJ2-7; D gene uncertain. This CDR3 region has 11 residues. In germline, CDR1 is MDHEN, CDR2 SYDVKM. Trimming took off 5 bases at V and 2 bases at J, with 4 bases between the two ends. The CDR3 is CASSETYEQYF. The CDR3 DNA reads as TGTGCCAGCAGTGAGACCTACGAGCAGTACTTC.

This clonotype was observed at least ten times. The chain recombines TRBV11-2 with TRBJ2-6; D is possibly TRBD1 or TRBD2 (5 bases each). Trimming took off 6 bases at V and 0 bases at J, with 15 bases between the two ends. There are 17 residues in the CDR3. Per the germline V gene, CDR1 is SGHAT and CDR2 is FQNNGV. For the CDR3, the DNA is TGTGCCAGCAGACAACCGGGACGCTACTCTGGGGCCAACGTCCTGACTTTC. Translating gives CASRQPGRYSGANVLTF. The full variable domain, rest sourced from reference TRBV11-2 and TRBJ2-6, is EAGVAQSPRYKIIEKRQSVAFWCNPISGHATLYWYQQILGQGPKLLIQFQNNGVVDDSQLPKDRFSAERLKGVDSTLKIQPAKLEDSAVYLCASRQPGRYSGANVLTFGAGSRLTVL.

The chain employs TRBV10-3 and TRBJ1-5; D is possibly TRBD1 (6 bases). The CDR3 totals 15 residues. CDR1 ENHRY and CDR2 SYGVKD come from the germline V gene. The V end was cut by 4 bases, the J end by 1 base, with 11 bases between. Written as DNA, the CDR3 is TGTGCCATCAGTGGGGGGGCAACAAGCAATCAGCCCCAGCATTTT. It is translated as CAISGGATSNQPQHF.

V gene TRBV9 combines with J gene TRBJ2-5; 10 bases fit TRBD1. Germline V gene data show CDR1 as SGDLS and CDR2 as YYNGEE. V lost 4 bases, J lost 5 bases, and 8 bases stayed unmatched. CDR3 size: 15 residues. CDR3 in amino acids: CASSPGQGNGETQYF. The DNA for the CDR3 is TGTGCCAGCAGCCCGGGACAGGGGAACGGGGAGACCCAGTACTTC.

This clonotype was counted many times. This chain connects TRBV29-1 to TRBJ1-2; D is uncertain. This CDR3 is built from 13 residues. Trimming stripped 4 bases from V and 4 bases from J, with 13 bases between. CDR1 and CDR2 from the germline V gene are SQVTM and ANQGSEA. In nucleotides, the CDR3 is TGCAGCGTTGCTACAGATTTGGGCTATGGCTACACCTTC. Its translation is CSVATDLGYGYTF.

This clonotype occurred many times. The V call is TRBV29-1, the J call TRBJ2-5, with TRBD1 identical over 8 bases. CDR3 length: 13 amino acids. J gave up 5 bases and V 4 bases, and 6 bases lay outside the gene matches. Germline V gene data show CDR1 as SQVTM and CDR2 as ANQGSEA. The CDR3 region is CSVAQGALETQYF. In DNA form, the CDR3 reads TGCAGCGTTGCCCAGGGGGCTTTGGAGACCCAGTACTTC. The whole variable domain, remainder taken from reference TRBV29-1 and TRBJ2-5, is SAVISQKPSRDICQRGTSLTIQCQVDSQVTMMFWYRQQPGQSLTLIATANQGSEATYESGFVIDKFPISRPNLTFSTLTVSNMSPEDSSIYLCSVAQGALETQYFGPGTRLLVL.

This clonotype was seen at least ten times. At one boundary the junction diverges from the germline segment, which might be a read error. This chain uses TRBV18 with TRBJ1-2, with D maybe TRBD1 (5 bases). This CDR3 has 13 residues. In germline, CDR1 is KGHSH, CDR2 LQKENI. This CDR3 reads CASSPDSNDGYTF. The DNA of the CDR3 is TGTGCCAGCTCACCTGACAGTAACGATGGCTACACCTTC.

This clonotype showed up many times. V is TRBV4-2 and J is TRBJ2-5; 8 positions agree with TRBD2. V was pared by 0 bases and J by 1 base, with 4 bases of the junction left unmatched. CDR1 and CDR2 from the germline V gene are LGHNA and YNFKEQ. This CDR3 region has 16 residues. The CDR3 coding sequence is TGTGCCAGCAGCCAAGATGATAGCGGGATCCAAGAGACCCAGTACTTC. It encodes CASSQDDSGIQETQYF.

Note on this clonotype: A much larger clone differs from this one at a single base, so this may be a read error. The chain carries TRBV7-9 and TRBJ2-1; D gene ambiguous. CDR3 size: 17 residues. Germline-derived CDR1 and CDR2 are SEHNR and FQNEAQ (reference sequence). The ends were cut back, 5 bases at V and 4 bases at J, with 21 bases in the middle. The CDR3 nucleotides are TGTGCCAGCAGCATGATGTTTCTGTCGGACGGGTACAATGAGCAGTTCTTC. Protein product: CASSMMFLSDGYNEQFF.